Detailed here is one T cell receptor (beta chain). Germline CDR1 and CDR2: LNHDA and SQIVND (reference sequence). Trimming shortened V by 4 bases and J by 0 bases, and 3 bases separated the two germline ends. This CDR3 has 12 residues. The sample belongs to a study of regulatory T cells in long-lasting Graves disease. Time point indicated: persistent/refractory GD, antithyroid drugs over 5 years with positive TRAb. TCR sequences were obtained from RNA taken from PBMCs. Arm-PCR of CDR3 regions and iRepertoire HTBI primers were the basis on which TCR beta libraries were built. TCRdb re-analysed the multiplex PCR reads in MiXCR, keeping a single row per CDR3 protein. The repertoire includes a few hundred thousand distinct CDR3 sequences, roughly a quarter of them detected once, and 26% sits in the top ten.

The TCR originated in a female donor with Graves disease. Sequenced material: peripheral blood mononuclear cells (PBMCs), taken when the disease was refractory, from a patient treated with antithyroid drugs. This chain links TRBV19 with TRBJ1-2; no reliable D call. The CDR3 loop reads CASSKSNYGYTF. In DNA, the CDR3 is TGTGCCAGTAGTAAATCTAACTATGGCTACACCTTC.